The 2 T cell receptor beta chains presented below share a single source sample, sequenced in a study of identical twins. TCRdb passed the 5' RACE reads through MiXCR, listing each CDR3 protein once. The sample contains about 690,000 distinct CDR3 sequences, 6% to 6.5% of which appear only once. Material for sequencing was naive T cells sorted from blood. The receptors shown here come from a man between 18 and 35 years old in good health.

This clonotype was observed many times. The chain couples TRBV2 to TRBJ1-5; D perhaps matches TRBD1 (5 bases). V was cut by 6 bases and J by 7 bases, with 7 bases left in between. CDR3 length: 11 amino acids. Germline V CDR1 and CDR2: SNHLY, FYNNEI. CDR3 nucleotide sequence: TGTGCCAGCAGGACAGAGCAGCCCCAGCATTTT. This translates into CASRTEQPQHF.

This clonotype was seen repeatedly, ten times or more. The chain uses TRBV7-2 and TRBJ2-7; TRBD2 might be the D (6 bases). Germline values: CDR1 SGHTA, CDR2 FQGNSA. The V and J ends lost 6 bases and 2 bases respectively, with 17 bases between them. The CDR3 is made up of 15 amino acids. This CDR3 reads CASRRTRDSAYEQYF. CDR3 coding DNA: TGTGCCAGCAGGCGAACACGGGACTCCGCCTACGAGCAGTACTTC. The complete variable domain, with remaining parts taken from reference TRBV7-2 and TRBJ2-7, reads GAGVSQSPSNKVTEKGKDVELRCDPISGHTALYWYRQSLGQGLEFLIYFQGNSAPDKSGLPSDRFSAERTGGSVSTLTIQRTQQEDSAVYLCASRRTRDSAYEQYFGPGTRLTVT.